These 14 T cell receptor beta chains were sequenced from one sample in a study of CD8+ T cells in alopecia areata. Following RNA extraction, reverse transcription yielded cDNA that acted as the sequencing template. Here immunoSEQ multiplex PCR was the method, and the copy in TCRdb shows in-frame clones only, minus some. The table shows 200,000 to 250,000 clones, with roughly 56% occurring only once. This sample's treatment: oral pan-JAK inhibitor, 5-10 mg twice daily. Here the sequenced sample was CD4+ T cells sorted from blood, taken at week 4, from a patient treated with tofacitinib. These TCRs come from a human donor with alopecia areata.

The chain combines TRBV29-1 with TRBJ1-2; maybe TRBD1 (5 bases). Trimming pared 2 bases from V and 6 bases from J, leaving 16 bases between. This CDR3 comprises 14 residues. CDR1 and CDR2 (germline): SQVTM, ANQGSEA. The CDR3 reads CSVEPQFGGDGYTF. The CDR3 DNA is TGCAGCGTTGAACCTCAGTTCGGGGGGGATGGCTACACCTTC.

The rearrangement uses TRBV2 and TRBJ2-1; 7 bases map to TRBD1. With 1 base clipped from V and 4 bases from J, the junction kept 7 bases outside the gene matches. The CDR3 spans 16 residues. The germline gives CDR1 SNHLY, CDR2 FYNNEI. This chain's CDR3 is CASSEGGRGTYNEQFF. Here the CDR3 DNA reads TGTGCCAGCAGTGAAGGCGGCAGGGGGACATACAATGAGCAGTTCTTC.

The chain joins TRBV7-9 to TRBJ2-1, with no clear D. Germline V gives CDR1 SEHNR, CDR2 FQNEAQ (reference sequence). V was shortened by 5 bases and J by 4 bases, with 18 bases between the two germline ends. The CDR3 sequence is 16 residues long. CDR3 protein: CASSPLLLKVYNEQFF. Here the CDR3 DNA reads TGTGCCAGCAGCCCCCTTCTCCTGAAGGTGTACAATGAGCAGTTCTTC.

The CDR3 here is CASSPGSRRSPLHF. The CDR3 DNA sequence: TGTGCCAGCAGTCCCGGGAGCCGGCGTTCACCCCTCCACTTT. This chain connects TRBV2 to TRBJ1-6; D gene ambiguous. The CDR3 consists of 14 residues. Trimming cost V 5 bases and J 9 bases, with 14 bases left between them. The germline gives CDR1 SNHLY, CDR2 FYNNEI.

The chain combines TRBV2 with TRBJ2-1, with TRBD2 matching over 13 bases. With V trimmed by 7 bases and J by 0 bases, 6 bases remained unmatched. Germline values: CDR1 SNHLY, CDR2 FYNNEI. The CDR3 runs 17 residues. CDR3 bases: TGTGCCAGCATGGGACTAGCGGGGCTGAGCTCCTACAATGAGCAGTTCTTC. Encoded protein: CASMGLAGLSSYNEQFF.

This clone showed up many times. The rearrangement links TRBV6-6 to TRBJ2-1; TRBD1 might be the D (6 bases). CDR3 length equals 13 residues. Trimming removed 3 bases at V and 6 bases at J, with 9 bases between. Germline CDR1 and CDR2: MNHNY and SVGAGI (reference sequence). Written as DNA, the CDR3 is TGTGCCAGCAGTTATGGGGGCCGCAATGAGCAGTTCTTC. The encoded protein is CASSYGGRNEQFF.

The chain couples TRBV4-3 to TRBJ1-1; D call uncertain. Deletions cut 0 bases from V and 7 bases from J, with 12 bases between. Germline CDR1 reads LGHNA; CDR2 reads YSLEER. This CDR3 has 14 residues. This chain's CDR3 is CASSQDIRTYEAFF. CDR3 DNA sequence: TGCGCCAGCAGCCAAGATATACGGACTTATGAAGCTTTCTTT.

This clone showed up just a few times. The V and J genes are TRBV7-3 and TRBJ2-1; 8 bases line up with TRBD2. The germline V gene has CDR1 SGHTA and CDR2 FQGTGA. J was trimmed by 8 bases and V by 0 bases; bases with no gene match: 3. The CDR3 has 14 amino acids. The CDR3 DNA reads TGTGCCAGCAGCTTAACTAGCGGGGTGCATGAGCAGTTCTTC. It is translated as CASSLTSGVHEQFF.

The gene calls are TRBV6-1 and TRBJ1-1; a weak D match, TRBD1 (6 bases). Germline CDR1 MNHNS, CDR2 SASEGT. The CDR3 sequence is 14 residues long. V lost 8 bases and J 1 base, leaving 14 bases between the germline ends. The CDR3 reads CASYRQATNTEAFF. Here the CDR3 DNA reads TGTGCCAGCTATAGACAGGCTACGAACACTGAAGCTTTCTTT.

With respect to this clone: Other DNA sequences in the sample encode the same CDR3. This rearrangement joins TRBV7-2 to TRBJ2-5; D remains ambiguous. The ends were cut back, 1 base at V and 1 base at J, with 4 bases in the middle. The CDR3 runs 13 residues. Germline V gene data show CDR1 as SGHTA and CDR2 as FQGNSA. CDR3 nucleotide sequence: TGTGCCAGCAGCTTAGTAGGCCAAGAGACCCAGTACTTC. Its protein product is CASSLVGQETQYF.

This clone was seen ten or more times. V is TRBV11-2 and J is TRBJ1-1, with D possibly TRBD1 on 6 matching bases. The length of the CDR3 is 15 residues. Deletions cut 3 bases from V and 5 bases from J, with 16 bases between. Germline V gene lookup returns CDR1 SGHAT and CDR2 FQNNGV. The CDR3 loop reads CASSFQTGVGTEAFF. The CDR3 DNA is TGTGCCAGCAGCTTCCAGACAGGAGTCGGGACTGAAGCTTTCTTT.

The chain employs TRBV5-6 and TRBJ1-2, with 7 nucleotides matching TRBD1. Germline values: CDR1 SGHDT, CDR2 YYEEEE. The CDR3 has 15 residues. The V gene end was trimmed by 4 bases and the J gene end by 2 bases; junction bases not matched to a gene: 8. CDR3 region: CASSPRQGQNYGYTF. In DNA, the CDR3 is TGTGCCAGCAGCCCTAGACAGGGTCAGAACTATGGCTACACCTTC.

The chain has TRBV4-1 and TRBJ2-6; the match to TRBD2 covers 8 bases. The V gene's germline CDR1 is MGHRA and CDR2 YSYEKL. There are 15 residues in the CDR3. V shed 4 bases, J shed 2 bases, and the junction held 1 base outside the gene matches. The CDR3 spells CASSRLATGANVLTF. DNA for the CDR3: TGCGCCAGCAGCCGACTAGCGACTGGGGCCAACGTCCTGACTTTC.

This clone turned up a few times. The chain links TRBV9 to TRBJ1-2; the D gene is possibly TRBD1 (6 bases). V was pared by 3 bases and J by 1 base, with 22 bases between. CDR3 size: 18 residues. The germline V gene has CDR1 SGDLS and CDR2 YYNGEE. CDR3 sequence (DNA): TGTGCCAGCAGCGCCAAAACCGAAACGGGGGCCCTTAACTATGGCTACACCTTC. It translates to CASSAKTETGALNYGYTF. Filled out from reference TRBV9 and TRBJ1-2, the complete variable domain reads DSGVTQTPKHLITATGQRVTLRCSPRSGDLSVYWYQQSLDQGLQFLIQYYNGEERAKGNILERFSAQQFPDLHSELNLSSLELGDSALYFCASSAKTETGALNYGYTFGSGTRLTVV.